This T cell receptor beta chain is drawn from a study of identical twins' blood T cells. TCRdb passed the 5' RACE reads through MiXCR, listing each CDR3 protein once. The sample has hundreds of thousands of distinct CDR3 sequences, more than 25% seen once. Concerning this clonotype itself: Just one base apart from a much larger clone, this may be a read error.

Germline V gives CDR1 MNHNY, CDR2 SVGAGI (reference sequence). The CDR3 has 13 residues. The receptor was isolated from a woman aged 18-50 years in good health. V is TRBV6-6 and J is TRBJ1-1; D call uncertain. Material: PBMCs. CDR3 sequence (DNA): TGTGCCAGCTGTTACGGGGAGGGCGCTGAAGCTTTCTTT. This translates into CASCYGEGAEAFF.